This T cell receptor (beta chain) comes out of a study of CD8 T cells in ankylosing spondylitis. Germline V gene data show CDR1 as SGHRS and CDR2 as YFSETQ. This CDR3 has 15 amino acids. The V segment lost 4 bases and the J segment 8 bases; nucleotides outside the gene matches: 11. 5'-RACE, quantitative and with molecular barcodes, yielded the TCR beta libraries. MiXCR, applied by TCRdb to the 5' RACE reads, yields one record per CDR3 protein. The sample yields more than 150,000 distinct CDR3 sequences, around a sixth seen once. This rearrangement joins TRBV5-1 to TRBJ2-1; 8 bases are shared with TRBD2. Sequencing input: blood, either unsorted or a sorted T cell fraction (not recorded which). The clonotype comes from a male donor between 5 and 29 years old with ankylosing spondylitis or in good health (not recorded which). The CDR3: CASSVTSGGGDEQFF. The CDR3 DNA follows: TGCGCCAGCAGCGTAACTAGCGGCGGCGGGGATGAGCAGTTCTTC.